This TCR beta chain emerged from a study of T cells in Graves' hyperthyroidism and ophthalmopathy. Concerning this clonotype itself: The target antigen is unknown.

Whole-study findings and limits: Prediction of ophthalmopathy progression came a median roughly 6.6 months pre-onset.

Uncontrolled infections, other autoimmune diseases, pregnancy or lactation led to exclusion of patients. RNA transcripts yielded amplified TCR beta CDR3 regions. Researchers ran a first-round RT-PCR on the TCR CDR3 using the HTBI primer set. TCRdb reprocessed the multiplex PCR reads with MiXCR, giving one entry per CDR3 protein. The sample lists approximately 380,000 distinct CDR3 sequences; 15% to 20% were seen once. V dropped 6 bases and J dropped 6; count of bases not matched to a gene: 11. This CDR3 has 15 residues. Germline CDR1 reads SNHLY; CDR2 reads FYNNEI. The genes are TRBV2 and TRBJ1-1; 9 nucleotides line up with TRBD1. Sequencing was done on a sample of blood. The TCR was taken from a young man with Graves' ophthalmopathy. The CDR3 DNA sequence: TGTGCCAGCAGCCTAACCCCGGGACAGGGCGCTGAAGCTTTCTTT. This encodes CASSLTPGQGAEAFF.